This T cell receptor (delta chain) derives from a study of gamma-delta T cells after stem cell transplantation. Germline CDR1 reads TVYSNPD; CDR2 reads GDNSRS (reference sequence). The CDR3 is 25 residues long. V dropped 1 base and J dropped 1; count of bases not matched to a gene: 39. TCRdb re-called clones from the RT-PCR reads using CATT. The repertoire holds 11,000 or so delta-chain clones, with about 38% as singletons. Sequencing was performed on gamma-delta T cells. The TCR comes from a human donor. It is not recorded whose cells these are; they may come from a transplant donor. The V and J genes are TRDV3 and TRDJ1; TRDD3 matches 7 bases. CDR3 sequence reads: CAFKTFSATNFYGLQRYWGTDKLIF. The CDR3 region has the DNA TGTGCCTTTAAGACCTTTTCGGCGACTAATTTCTACGGCCTACAACGTTACTGGGGCACCGATAAACTCATCTTT.